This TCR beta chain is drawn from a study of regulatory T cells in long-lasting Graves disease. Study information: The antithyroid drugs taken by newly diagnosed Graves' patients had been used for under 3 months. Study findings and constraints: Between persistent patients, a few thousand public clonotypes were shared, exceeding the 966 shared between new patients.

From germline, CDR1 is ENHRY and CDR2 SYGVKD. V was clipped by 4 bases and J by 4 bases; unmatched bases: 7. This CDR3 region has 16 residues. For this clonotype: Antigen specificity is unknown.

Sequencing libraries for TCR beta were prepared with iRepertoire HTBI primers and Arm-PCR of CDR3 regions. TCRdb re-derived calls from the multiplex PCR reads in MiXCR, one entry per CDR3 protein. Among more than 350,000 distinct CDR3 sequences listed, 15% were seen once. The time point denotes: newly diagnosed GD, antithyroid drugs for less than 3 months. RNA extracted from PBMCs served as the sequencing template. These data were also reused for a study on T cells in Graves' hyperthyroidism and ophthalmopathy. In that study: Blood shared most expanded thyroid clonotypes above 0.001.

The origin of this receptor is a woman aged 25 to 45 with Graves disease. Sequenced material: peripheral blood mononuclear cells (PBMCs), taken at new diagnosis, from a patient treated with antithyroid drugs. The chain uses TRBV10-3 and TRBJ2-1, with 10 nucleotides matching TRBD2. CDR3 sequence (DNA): TGTGCCATCAGTGTCAAGCGGGAGGGTCAGTACAATGAGCAGTTCTTC. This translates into CAISVKREGQYNEQFF.